The rows below give T cell receptor beta chains drawn from one sample of a study of blood T cell repertoires in COVID-19. Assay used: immunoSEQ multiplex PCR; TCRdb lists only in-frame clones, some missing. This table has 150,000 to 200,000 clones, around nine tenths appearing once. The sample taken for sequencing was peripheral blood. The receptors come from a man in his sixties with active or convalescent COVID-19. The CDR3 runs from the conserved cysteine through the conserved F or W. The order of the fields is D gene, J gene, clone size, V gene, CDR3 DNA, CDR3 protein. The D gene is left open where the match is weak. Only some rows state a clone size, as once, few, many or a class for expanded clones.

>TRBD1|TRBJ2-2|-|TRBV12-5
TGTGCTAGTGGTTTGCAGGGGGCTTACACCGGGGAGCTGTTTTTT
CASGLQGAYTGELFF
>-|TRBJ1-1|-|TRBV18
TGTGCCAGCTCCCCGGGACTCCAAGGAAGAGAAGCTTTCTTT
CASSPGLQGREAFF
>-|TRBJ1-4|-|TRBV11-2
TGTGCCAGCAGCTTACTCCCAGGGTTTACTGTCAAGGAAAAACTGTTTTTT
CASSLLPGFTVKEKLFF
>TRBD2|TRBJ2-2|-|TRBV28
TGTGCCAGCAGCCCGCGTCGGGGGGGCCGAGTCGGGGAGCTGTTTTTT
CASSPRRGGRVGELFF
>-|TRBJ1-1|-|TRBV2
TGTGCCAGCAGTGGGGCAGGGGAGAACACTGAAGCTTTCTTT
CASSGAGENTEAFF
>TRBD1|TRBJ1-1|-|TRBV27
TGTGCCAGCAGTCCCCGGACAGGGGGCGTCGATGAAGCTTTCTTT
CASSPRTGGVDEAFF
>TRBD1|TRBJ2-7|-|TRBV10-1
TGCGCCAGCAGTGAGGGACAGGGACCCTACGAGCAGTACTTC
CASSEGQGPYEQYF
>-|TRBJ1-2|-|TRBV18
TGTGCCAGCTCACCAAAAGGACAGAACTATGGCTACACCTTC
CASSPKGQNYGYTF
>TRBD1|TRBJ2-5|-|TRBV29-1
TGCAGCGGAACAGGGGTTATACAAGAGACCCAGTACTTC
CSGTGVIQETQYF
>TRBD1|TRBJ1-2|once|TRBV7-2
TGTGCCAGCAGCTTAGAAATGACAGGGTCAGGAGGTGGCTACACCTTC
CASSLEMTGSGGGYTF
>TRBD2|TRBJ2-5|-|TRBV7-8
TGTGCCGTGCGGGCGGGAGGCCCGGAGACCCAGTACTTC
CAVRAGGPETQYF
>-|TRBJ1-2|-|TRBV4-1
TGCGCCAGCAGCCACAAGGGTAGCGTGGGGTATGGCTACACCTTC
CASSHKGSVGYGYTF
>-|TRBJ1-5|-|TRBV7-2
TGTGCCAGCAGCTTAGGACAGCCGAGCAATCAGCCCCAGCATTTT
CASSLGQPSNQPQHF
>TRBD1|TRBJ1-1|-|TRBV19
TGTGCCAGTAGTGCTCACCGGGACAGGGGAGGAAAAGCTTTCTTT
CASSAHRDRGGKAFF
>TRBD2|TRBJ2-3|-|TRBV6-5
TGTGCCAGCAGGCCCACGGGGGGGCTGACAGATACGCAGTATTTT
CASRPTGGLTDTQYF
>TRBD1|TRBJ2-3|-|TRBV6-5
TGTGCCAGCAGAAACGAGGGGGCCGCCGAAGATACGCAGTATTTT
CASRNEGAAEDTQYF
>-|TRBJ1-3|-|TRBV6-1
TGTGCCAGCAGTGAAAATAGTGGTCGCTCTGGAAACACCATATATTTT
CASSENSGRSGNTIYF
>-|TRBJ1-3|once|TRBV6-1
TGTGCCAGCAGTGAAGATTCAGGGGTATCTGGAAACACCATATATTTT
CASSEDSGVSGNTIYF
>-|TRBJ2-4|-|TRBV30
TGTGCCTGGACCACCCGGGACATTCAGTACTTC
CAWTTRDIQYF
>TRBD1|TRBJ2-1|-|TRBV9
TGTGCCAGCAGCGACACAGGGGGCGCATACAATGAGCAGTTCTTC
CASSDTGGAYNEQFF
>TRBD1|TRBJ1-2|-|TRBV20-1
TGCAGTGCTCAGGGGGGATCTGGCTACACCTTC
CSAQGGSGYTF
>-|TRBJ2-2|-|TRBV6-5
TGTGCCAGCAGGGGGGGACAGCACGCCGGGGAGCTGTTTTTT
CASRGGQHAGELFF
>TRBD1|TRBJ2-2|-|TRBV6-5
TGTGCCAGCAGTTACTCGACAGGGATCACCGGGGAGCTGTTTTTT
CASSYSTGITGELFF
>TRBD1|TRBJ1-5|-|TRBV19
TGTGCCAGTAATGTCGGGACAGTTAGCAATCAGCCCCAGCATTTT
CASNVGTVSNQPQHF
>TRBD1|TRBJ2-7|-|TRBV6-5
TGTGCCAGCCAGAGACAGGGGGCGGGCGAGCAGTACTTC
CASQRQGAGEQYF
>TRBD2|TRBJ2-1|once|TRBV6-4
TGTGCCAGCAGTGAACTAGCGGGGGGGAAGGAGCAGTTCTTC
CASSELAGGKEQFF
>-|TRBJ1-2|-|TRBV6-5
TGTGCCAGCAGAGACAGAAGTCTTTATGGCTACACCTTC
CASRDRSLYGYTF
>-|TRBJ2-7|once|TRBV10-3
TGTGCCATCAGTGGGTCCGCCTACGAGCAGTACTTC
CAISGSAYEQYF
>TRBD1|TRBJ1-5|-|TRBV7-6
TGTGCCAGCAGTTCCAGGGGGGCCACGGGCTATAGCAATCAGCCCCAGCATTTT
CASSSRGATGYSNQPQHF
>-|TRBJ1-1|once|TRBV15
TGTGCCACCAGCAGATCCATGGGCCTCGGAGGCAGATCAATGAACACTGAAGCTTTCTTT
CATSRSMGLGGRSMNTEAFF
>TRBD1|TRBJ2-3|-|TRBV5-1
TGCGCCAGCAGCTCGGGACAGGGCACAGATACGCAGTATTTT
CASSSGQGTDTQYF
>TRBD1|TRBJ2-5|-|TRBV20-1
TGCAGTGCTAGTCCGGGACAGGGGTGGTTGGAGACCCAGTACTTC
CSASPGQGWLETQYF
>TRBD1|TRBJ2-3|-|TRBV6-5
TGTGCCAGTGGGGGGACAGGGGGCACAGATACGCAGTATTTT
CASGGTGGTDTQYF
>-|TRBJ1-2|-|TRBV5-1
TGCGCCAGCAGCTTGCAAAGGGGGAACTATGGCTACACCTTC
CASSLQRGNYGYTF
>-|TRBJ2-2|-|TRBV24-1
TGTGCCACCAGTGGGCAGGCGCCGAACACCGGGGAGCTGTTTTTT
CATSGQAPNTGELFF
>TRBD1|TRBJ1-2|-|TRBV4-1
TGCGCCAGCCACTACGGGACAGGGCCCTATGGCTACACCTTC
CASHYGTGPYGYTF
>TRBD1|TRBJ1-5|-|TRBV5-8
TGTGCCAGCAGCCTGGGACAGCTCAATAGCAATCAGCCCCAGCATTTT
CASSLGQLNSNQPQHF
>TRBD1|TRBJ1-2|-|TRBV29-1
TGCAGCGCCGTGACAGGGAACTATGGCTACACCTTC
CSAVTGNYGYTF
>TRBD1|TRBJ1-1|-|TRBV5-1
TGCGCCAGCAGCTTGTGGCCAGGGGGCGCTGGGGGTTCCACTGAAGCTTTTTTT
CASSLWPGGAGGSTEAFF
>-|TRBJ1-2|once|TRBV3-1/TRBV3-2
TGTGCCAGCAGCCACTATTACATTTCAGGGGACTATGGCTACACCTTC
CASSHYYISGDYGYTF
>-|TRBJ1-6|once|TRBV2
TGTGCCAGCAGTGAAGAACGGCCGGGGACACCCCTCCACTTT
CASSEERPGTPLHF
>TRBD1|TRBJ1-3|-|TRBV5-1
TGCGCCAGCAGCCTGTGGACAGGGGCCTCTGGAAACACCATATATTTT
CASSLWTGASGNTIYF
>-|TRBJ1-3|-|TRBV24-1
TGTGCCACCAGTGATTCCTGGACAGTCTCTGGAAACACCATATATTTT
CATSDSWTVSGNTIYF
>TRBD1|TRBJ2-7|-|TRBV5-1
TGCGCCAGCAAAGACAGGGGTGGTGCCTACGAGCAGTACTTC
CASKDRGGAYEQYF
>-|TRBJ1-4|once|TRBV12-3/TRBV12-4
TGTGCCAGCAGGGGGGGGGATGAAAAACTGTTTTTT
CASRGGDEKLFF
>-|TRBJ1-1|once|TRBV5-1
TGCGCCAGCAGTGCCCCGAAGGGAGCCATGAACACTGAAGCTTTCTTT
CASSAPKGAMNTEAFF
>-|TRBJ2-2|-|TRBV18
TGTGCCAGCTTACTGACTCTCGCGAACACCGGGGAGCTGTTTTTT
CASLLTLANTGELFF
>TRBD1|TRBJ1-1|-|TRBV6-5
TGTGCCAGCAGACAGACAGGGGAGGGCACTGAAGCTTTCTTT
CASRQTGEGTEAFF